The entry below gives a single T cell receptor (beta chain) sequence along with its context. These data are taken from a study of OX40 agonist ivuxolimab in advanced cancers. V was clipped by 5 bases and J by 8 bases, with 19 bases between them. There are 15 residues in the CDR3. Germline values: CDR1 SGHNT, CDR2 YENEEA. Sequencing used immunoSEQ multiplex PCR; TCRdb keeps in-frame clones, though not all of them. The table has approximately 70,000 clones, around 90% seen once; the top ten hold approximately 0.49%. This clonotype was sampled from an adult with an advanced solid tumor such as melanoma, head and neck, liver or kidney cancer. The chain combines TRBV11-3 with TRBJ2-1; D not certain. The sequencing here drew on CD4+ or CD8+ T cells sorted from blood, taken in a trial of the OX40 agonist ivuxolimab. The CDR3 nucleotides read TGTGCCAGCAGCACCAGACGGGCCCCTCCGCATGAGCAGTTCTTC. The encoded protein is CASSTRRAPPHEQFF.